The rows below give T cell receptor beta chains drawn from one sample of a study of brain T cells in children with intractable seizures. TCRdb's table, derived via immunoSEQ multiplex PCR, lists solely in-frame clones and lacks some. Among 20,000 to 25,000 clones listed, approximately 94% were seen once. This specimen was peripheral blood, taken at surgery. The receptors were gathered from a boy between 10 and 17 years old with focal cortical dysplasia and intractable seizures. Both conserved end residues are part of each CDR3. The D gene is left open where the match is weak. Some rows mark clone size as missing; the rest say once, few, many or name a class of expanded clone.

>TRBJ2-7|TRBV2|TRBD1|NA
CASGQGGAEQYF
TGTGCCAGTGGACAGGGGGGCGCAGAGCAGTACTTC
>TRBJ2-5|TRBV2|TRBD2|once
CASSWDYARETQYF
TGTGCCAGCAGCTGGGACTACGCTAGGGAGACCCAGTACTTC
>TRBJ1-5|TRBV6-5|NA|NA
CASSGTYSNQPQHF
TGTGCCAGCAGCGGCACTTATAGCAATCAGCCCCAGCATTTT
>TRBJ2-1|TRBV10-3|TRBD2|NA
CAISERLAGADNEQFF
TGTGCCATCAGTGAGCGACTAGCGGGAGCTGACAATGAGCAGTTCTTC
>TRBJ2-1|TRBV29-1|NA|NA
CSAHPGEGRNEQFF
TGCAGCGCCCATCCAGGGGAGGGGCGCAATGAGCAGTTCTTC
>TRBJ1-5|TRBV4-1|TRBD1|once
CASSQASGGLNQPQHF
TGCGCCAGCAGCCAAGCATCAGGGGGCCTCAATCAGCCCCAGCATTTT
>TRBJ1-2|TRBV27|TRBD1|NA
CASSITAGGLSYGYTF
TGTGCCAGCAGTATAACCGCAGGGGGCTTAAGCTATGGCTACACCTTC
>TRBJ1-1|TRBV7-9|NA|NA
CASSPKIGGEDTEAFF
TGTGCCAGCAGCCCTAAAATTGGGGGTGAAGACACTGAAGCTTTCTTT
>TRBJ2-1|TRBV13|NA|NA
CASSTRTGLLDYNEQFF
TGTGCCAGCAGCACCCGGACTGGACTTCTCGATTACAATGAGCAGTTCTTC
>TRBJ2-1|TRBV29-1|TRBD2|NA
CSVEAETSGKGNEQFF
TGCAGCGTTGAAGCCGAGACTAGCGGGAAAGGGAATGAGCAGTTCTTC
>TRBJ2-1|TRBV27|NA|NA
CASTTGLRLSYNEQFF
TGTGCCAGCACTACGGGACTTCGCCTATCCTACAATGAGCAGTTCTTC
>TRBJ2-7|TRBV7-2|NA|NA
CASSLSTGGARSYEQYF
TGTGCCAGCAGCTTAAGCACGGGCGGGGCCCGCTCCTACGAGCAGTACTTC
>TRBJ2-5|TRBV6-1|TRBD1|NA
CASSEETGGQETQYF
TGTGCCAGCAGTGAAGAAACAGGGGGTCAAGAGACCCAGTACTTC
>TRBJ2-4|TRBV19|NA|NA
CASSIWDGAKNIQYF
TGTGCCAGTAGTATTTGGGACGGGGCCAAAAACATTCAGTACTTC
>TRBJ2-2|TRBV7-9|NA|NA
CASSEPFTGELFF
TGTGCCAGCTCCGAACCTTTCACCGGGGAGCTGTTTTTT
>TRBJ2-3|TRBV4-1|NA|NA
CASSPFLGATDTQYF
TGCGCCAGCAGCCCTTTCCTAGGTGCCACAGATACGCAGTATTTT
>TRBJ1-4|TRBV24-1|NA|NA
CAPKWGREKLFF
TGTGCCCCGAAATGGGGGCGTGAAAAACTGTTTTTT
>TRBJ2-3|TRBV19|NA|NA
CASSIYPGAARDTQYF
TGTGCCAGTAGTATATATCCCGGGGCAGCGCGGGATACGCAGTATTTT
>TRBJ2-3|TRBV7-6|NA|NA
CASSSRRGDTQYF
TGTGCCAGCAGCTCTCGACGAGGAGATACGCAGTATTTT
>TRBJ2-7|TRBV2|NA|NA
CASRGNGEQYF
TGTGCCAGCAGGGGTAACGGCGAGCAGTACTTC
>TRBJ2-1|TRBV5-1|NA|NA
CASSPPPSYNEQFF
TGCGCCAGCAGCCCCCCACCCTCCTACAATGAGCAGTTCTTC
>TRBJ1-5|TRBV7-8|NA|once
CASSGGQDQPQHF
TGTGCCAGCAGCGGGGGACAAGATCAGCCCCAGCATTTT
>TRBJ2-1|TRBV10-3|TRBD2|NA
CAISGETSGYNEQFF
TGTGCCATCAGTGGGGAGACTAGCGGCTACAATGAGCAGTTCTTC
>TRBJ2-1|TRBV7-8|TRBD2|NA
CASQAGGSNEQFF
TGTGCCAGCCAGGCCGGCGGGAGCAATGAGCAGTTCTTC
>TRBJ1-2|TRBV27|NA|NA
CATRSGGGPYGYTF
TGTGCCACCCGGTCTGGGGGCGGTCCCTATGGCTACACCTTC
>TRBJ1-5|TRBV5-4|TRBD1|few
CASSGGQGALEPQHF
TGTGCCAGCAGCGGCGGTCAGGGGGCACTTGAGCCCCAGCATTTT
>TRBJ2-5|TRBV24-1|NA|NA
CATRDVQETQYF
TGTGCCACCAGGGACGTACAAGAGACCCAGTACTTC
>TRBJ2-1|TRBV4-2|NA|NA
CASSQGGLALRYEQFF
TGTGCCAGCAGCCAAGGAGGGCTAGCCCTCCGTTATGAGCAGTTCTTC
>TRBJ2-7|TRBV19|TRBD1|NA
CASSTPGQSYEQYF
TGTGCCAGTAGTACTCCGGGACAGAGTTACGAGCAGTACTTC
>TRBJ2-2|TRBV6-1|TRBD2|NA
CASSEAQRGGPGELFF
TGTGCCAGCAGTGAAGCGCAGCGGGGGGGCCCCGGGGAGCTGTTTTTT
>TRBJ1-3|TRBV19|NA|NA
CASSIDHSSGNTIYF
TGTGCCAGTAGTATAGATCACAGCTCTGGAAACACCATATATTTT
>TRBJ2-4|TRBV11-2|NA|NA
CASSGRGATLRIQYF
TGTGCCAGCAGCGGTCGGGGGGCGACTTTGAGGATTCAGTACTTC
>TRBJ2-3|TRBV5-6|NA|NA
CASSLLSVADTQYF
TGTGCCAGCAGCCTGCTTAGCGTCGCAGATACGCAGTATTTT
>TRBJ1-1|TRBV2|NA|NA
CASSRGQLNTEAFF
TGTGCCAGCAGCCGGGGACAACTGAACACTGAAGCTTTCTTT
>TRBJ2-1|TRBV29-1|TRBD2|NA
CSVGRLAGDYNEQFF
TGCAGCGTTGGGCGGCTAGCGGGAGACTACAATGAGCAGTTCTTC
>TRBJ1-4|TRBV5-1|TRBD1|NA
CASSFGQDPIEKLFF
TGCGCCAGCAGCTTTGGACAGGACCCCATTGAAAAACTGTTTTTT
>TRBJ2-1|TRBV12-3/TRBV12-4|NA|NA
CASSLDYKTQFF
TGTGCCAGCAGTTTAGACTATAAGACGCAGTTCTTC
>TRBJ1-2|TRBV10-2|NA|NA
CATALTSGGDGYTF
TGCGCCACCGCCCTTACGTCCGGAGGGGACGGCTACACCTTC
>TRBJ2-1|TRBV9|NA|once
CASSVGNHGEQFF
TGTGCCAGCAGCGTAGGTAACCACGGTGAGCAGTTCTTC
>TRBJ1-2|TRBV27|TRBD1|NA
CASSFQGASNYGYTF
TGTGCCAGCAGTTTTCAGGGGGCAAGTAACTATGGCTACACCTTC
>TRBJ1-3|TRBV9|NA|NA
CASSANGGDGNTIYF
TGTGCCAGCAGCGCTAACGGGGGGGATGGAAACACCATATATTTT
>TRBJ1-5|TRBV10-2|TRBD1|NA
CASSAGQGLSNQPQHF
TGCGCCAGCAGTGCAGGACAGGGACTGAGCAATCAGCCCCAGCATTTT
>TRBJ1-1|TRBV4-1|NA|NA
CASSQVAEWLTEAFF
TGCGCCAGCAGCCAAGTCGCCGAGTGGCTCACTGAAGCTTTCTTT
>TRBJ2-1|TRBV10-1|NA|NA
CASSGTVSNYNEQFF
TGCGCCAGCAGTGGGACAGTATCCAACTACAATGAGCAGTTCTTC
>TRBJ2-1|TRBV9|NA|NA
CASSVVGGGDYNEQFF
TGTGCCAGCAGCGTAGTGGGCGGGGGCGATTACAATGAGCAATTCTTC
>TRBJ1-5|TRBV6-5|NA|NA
CASSYSGYQPQHF
TGTGCCAGCAGTTACTCAGGGTATCAGCCCCAGCATTTT
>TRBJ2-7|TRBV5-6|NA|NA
CASSVGQGTYEQYF
TGTGCCAGCAGCGTGGGGCAGGGAACCTACGAGCAGTACTTC
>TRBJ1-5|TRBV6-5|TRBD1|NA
CASSTGESQPQHF
TGTGCCAGCAGTACAGGGGAAAGCCAGCCCCAGCATTTT
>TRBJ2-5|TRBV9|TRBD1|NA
CASSVGQGAMETQYF
TGTGCCAGCAGCGTAGGGCAGGGGGCGATGGAGACCCAGTACTTC
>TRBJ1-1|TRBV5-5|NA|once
CASSLVPGRNTEAFF
TGTGCCAGCAGCTTGGTTCCGGGGCGGAACACTGAAGCTTTCTTT
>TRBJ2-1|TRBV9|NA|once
CASSVDGYRQFF
TGTGCCAGCAGCGTAGATGGGTATAGGCAGTTCTTC
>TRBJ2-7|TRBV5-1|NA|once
CASSSNWSLEQYF
TGCGCCAGCAGCTCTAACTGGTCTCTGGAGCAGTACTTC
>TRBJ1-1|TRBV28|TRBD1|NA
CASSRRTGGNTEAFF
TGTGCCAGCAGTCGGCGGACAGGGGGAAACACTGAAGCTTTCTTT
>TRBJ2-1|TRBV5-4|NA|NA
CASSLIGLGEDEQFF
TGTGCCAGCAGCTTGATTGGGCTCGGGGAGGATGAGCAGTTCTTC
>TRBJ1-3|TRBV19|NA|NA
CASSIGGPGNTIYF
TGTGCCAGTAGTATAGGAGGACCTGGAAACACCATATATTTT
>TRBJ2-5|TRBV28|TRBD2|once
CASSWLPSGGVRETQYF
TGTGCCAGCAGTTGGTTGCCTAGCGGGGGGGTACGGGAGACCCAGTACTTC
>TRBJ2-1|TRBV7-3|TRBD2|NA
CASSLSGGGDEQFF
TGTGCCAGCAGCCTCAGCGGGGGAGGAGATGAGCAGTTCTTC
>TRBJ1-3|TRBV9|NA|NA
CASSVGGPPGNTIYF
TGTGCCAGCAGCGTAGGGGGGCCCCCTGGAAACACCATATATTTT
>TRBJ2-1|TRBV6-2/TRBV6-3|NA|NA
CASSVGDEQFF
TGTGCCAGCAGCGTAGGCGATGAGCAGTTCTTC
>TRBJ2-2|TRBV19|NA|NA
CASSKGRTGELFF
TGTGCCAGTAGTAAGGGGAGGACCGGGGAGCTGTTTTTT